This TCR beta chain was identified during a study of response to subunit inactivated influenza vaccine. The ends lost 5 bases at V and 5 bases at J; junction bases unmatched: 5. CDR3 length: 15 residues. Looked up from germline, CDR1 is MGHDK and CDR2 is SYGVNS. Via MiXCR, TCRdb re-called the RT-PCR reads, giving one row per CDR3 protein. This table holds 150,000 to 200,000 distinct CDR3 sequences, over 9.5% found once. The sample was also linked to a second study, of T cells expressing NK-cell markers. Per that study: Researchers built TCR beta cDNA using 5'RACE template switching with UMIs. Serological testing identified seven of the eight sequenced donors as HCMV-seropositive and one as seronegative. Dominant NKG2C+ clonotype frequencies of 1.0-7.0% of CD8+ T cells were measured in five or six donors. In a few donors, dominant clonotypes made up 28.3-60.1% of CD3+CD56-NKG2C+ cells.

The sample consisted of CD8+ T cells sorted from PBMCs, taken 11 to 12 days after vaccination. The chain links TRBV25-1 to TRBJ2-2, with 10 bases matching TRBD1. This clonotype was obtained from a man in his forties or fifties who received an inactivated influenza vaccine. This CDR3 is CASSTRQGATGELFF. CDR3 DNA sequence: TGTGCCAGCAGTACTCGACAGGGGGCTACCGGGGAGCTGTTTTTT.